The 12 T cell receptor beta chains presented below share a single source sample, sequenced in a study of blood T cell repertoires in COVID-19. Clones were sequenced by immunoSEQ multiplex PCR, and TCRdb holds only the in-frame ones, with some missing. The sample holds approximately 120,000 clones, approximately 74% seen once. Specimen: peripheral blood. The receptors derive from a man at least 80 years old with COVID-19, enrolled during active disease.

The DNA of the CDR3 is TGCGCCAGCAGCCACGCCTTGGCGGGACAGGGGCCGAACACTGAAGCTTTCTTT. It specifies CASSHALAGQGPNTEAFF. The chain couples TRBV4-3 to TRBJ1-1; TRBD1 matches at 10 bases. Trimming cost V 3 bases and J 1 base; bases outside gene matches: 11. The CDR3 is 18 residues long. CDR1 is LGHNA, CDR2 YSLEER, per germline.

CDR3 sequence reads: CASSLWLVGSSYEQYF. The CDR3 bases are TGTGCCAGCAGCTTGTGGCTAGTTGGTTCCTCCTACGAGCAGTACTTC. This sequence joins TRBV5-6 and TRBJ2-7, with no clear D. Trimming cost V 1 base and J 0 bases, with 14 bases left between them. Per germline, CDR1 SGHDT and CDR2 YYEEEE. The CDR3 runs 16 residues.

The genes are TRBV28 and TRBJ1-3; 8 bases line up with TRBD1. Germline CDR1 is MDHEN and CDR2 is SYDVKM. There are 18 residues in the CDR3. V lost 6 bases to trimming and J lost 2 bases; unmatched junction nucleotides: 15. The CDR3 DNA is TGTGCCAGCAGCCTAGGACAGGGCTCTCGGGGCCCTGGAAACACCATATATTTT. It encodes CASSLGQGSRGPGNTIYF.

This clone has a handful of counts. The chain combines TRBV4-2 with TRBJ1-6; the match to TRBD1 covers 11 bases. The CDR3 totals 14 residues. Per the germline V gene, CDR1 is LGHNA and CDR2 is YNFKEQ. J lost 10 bases, V lost 11 bases, and 10 bases had no gene match. The CDR3 loop reads CAVSRGQGESPLHF. As DNA, the CDR3 is TGTGCCGTCTCCCGGGGACAGGGGGAATCACCCCTCCACTTT.

This clone came up once. V gene TRBV10-3 combines with J gene TRBJ2-1; 13 nucleotides align to TRBD2. CDR1 and CDR2 from the germline V gene are ENHRY and SYGVKD. Losses at the gene ends were 2 bases for V and 5 bases for J; bases not matched to a gene: 3. The length of the CDR3 is 16 residues. The CDR3 sequence is CAISEGGTSGNNEQFF. The CDR3 DNA sequence: TGTGCCATCAGTGAGGGGGGGACTAGCGGGAACAATGAGCAGTTCTTC.

In this sample, this clone turned up once. The CDR3 region has the DNA TGTGCCAGCAGTGAAGACGGGGGGCCAGGCAATGAGCAGTTCTTC. It translates to CASSEDGGPGNEQFF. The chain recombines TRBV6-1 with TRBJ2-1; the D gene is possibly TRBD2 (7 bases). Trimming cost V 1 base and J 6 bases, with 13 bases left between them. From germline, CDR1 is MNHNS and CDR2 SASEGT. This CDR3 has 15 amino acids.

This chain connects TRBV27 to TRBJ2-1; weak D call: TRBD1 (6 bases). The V end lost 3 bases, the J end lost 8 bases, and 17 bases lay between the germline ends. Germline CDR1 reads MNHEY; CDR2 reads SMNVEV (reference sequence). The CDR3 has 15 amino acids. The CDR3 bases are TGTGCCAGCAGTTTCCAGGGGCAGGGTAGTGATGAGCAGTTCTTC. Encoded protein: CASSFQGQGSDEQFF.

The V gene is TRBV28, the J gene TRBJ1-5, with D unclear. Trimming took off 8 bases at V and 4 bases at J, with 21 bases between the two ends. Per germline, CDR1 MDHEN and CDR2 SYDVKM. This CDR3 contains 16 residues. The DNA for the CDR3 is TGTGCCAGCTGGGGTCTAGCATCGGCCGCGAATCAGCCCCAGCATTTT. Translated, it gives CASWGLASAANQPQHF. Complete variable domain (other parts from reference TRBV28 and TRBJ1-5): DVKVTQSSRYLVKRTGEKVFLECVQDMDHENMFWYRQDPGLGLRLIYFSYDVKMKEKGDIPEGYSVSREKKERFSLILESASTNQTSMYLCASWGLASAANQPQHFGDGTRLSIL.

The chain carries TRBV7-6 and TRBJ2-7; maybe TRBD2 (6 bases). Germline V gene sequence: CDR1 SGHVS, CDR2 FNYEAQ. The CDR3 covers 15 residues. Trimming stripped 6 bases from V and 7 bases from J, with 22 bases between. CDR3 nucleotides: TGTGCCAGCAGAAATAGCGGCCTCTTATCTGAGGAGCAGTACTTC. Its protein is CASRNSGLLSEEQYF.

The rearrangement uses TRBV20-1 and TRBJ2-1; 8 nucleotides agree with TRBD2. The CDR3 is made up of 14 amino acids. With 3 bases clipped from V and 9 bases from J, the junction kept 10 bases outside the gene matches. Germline V CDR1 and CDR2: DFQATT, SNEGSKA (reference sequence). The CDR3 sequence is CSASAGGAVSEQFF. The CDR3 DNA is TGCAGTGCTAGTGCGGGGGGCGCGGTAAGTGAGCAGTTCTTC.

This clone came up once. The gene calls are TRBV25-1 and TRBJ1-2, with D unresolved. This CDR3 spans 12 amino acids. Germline CDR1 is MGHDK and CDR2 is SYGVNS. V lost 4 bases and J lost 5, with 8 bases in between. The CDR3 DNA follows: TGTGCCAGCAGTGCCAGTACATATGGCTACACCTTC. Translation: CASSASTYGYTF.

This chain links TRBV11-3 with TRBJ2-5; a possible D gene is TRBD1 (7 bases). Per the germline V gene, CDR1 is SGHNT and CDR2 is YENEEA. The CDR3 is 16 amino acids. V was pared by 1 base and J by 2 bases, with 14 bases between. The CDR3 region is CASSLGFAGGQETQYF. The CDR3 nucleotides read TGTGCCAGCAGCTTAGGGTTCGCAGGGGGGCAAGAGACCCAGTACTTC. The whole variable domain, filled in from reference TRBV11-3 and TRBJ2-5, reads EAGVVQSPRYKIIEKKQPVAFWCNPISGHNTLYWYLQNLGQGPELLIRYENEEAVDDSQLPKDRFSAERLKGVDSTLKIQPAELGDSAVYLCASSLGFAGGQETQYFGPGTRLLVL.